Listed here are 14 T cell receptor beta chains from one sample, sequenced in a study of Graves' ophthalmopathy and Graves' hyperthyroidism. RNA transcripts yielded amplified TCR beta CDR3 regions. Scientists carried out first-round RT-PCR using HTBI primers and then a second-round multiplex PCR. TCRdb processed the multiplex PCR reads anew with MiXCR; each CDR3 protein has one entry. The sample yields about 1.2 million distinct CDR3 sequences, about two fifths seen once. Sequencing was carried out using peripheral blood or thyroid tissue (not recorded which). These receptors were obtained from an adult man with Graves' hyperthyroidism.

V gene TRBV7-9 combines with J gene TRBJ1-5, with 8 bases lining up with TRBD1. V dropped 6 bases and J dropped 1; count of bases not matched to a gene: 11. Germline assignment: CDR1 SEHNR and CDR2 FQNEAQ (reference sequence). The CDR3 is 17 residues long. This CDR3 reads CASRPKGQGPSNQPQHF. CDR3 nucleotides: TGTGCCAGCAGACCAAAAGGACAGGGACCGAGCAATCAGCCCCAGCATTTT.

On this clonotype itself: Germline and junction disagree at one end, which may indicate a read error. The rearrangement joins TRBV7-8 to TRBJ1-2; D may be TRBD1 (5 bases). Germline CDR1 SGHVS, CDR2 FQNEAQ. The length of the CDR3 is 11 residues. CDR3 residues: CASSLATGFTF. In DNA, the CDR3 is TGTGCCAGCAGCTTAGCAACAGGCTTCACCTTC. The full variable domain, rest sourced from reference TRBV7-8 and TRBJ1-2, is GAGVSQSPRYKVAKRGQDVALRCDPISGHVSLFWYQQALGQGPEFLTYFQNEAQLDKSGLPSDRFFAERPEGSVSTLKIQRTQQEDSAVYLCASSLATGFTFGSGTRLTVV.

The rearrangement links TRBV2 to TRBJ1-5; D is uncertain. Germline loops: CDR1 SNHLY, CDR2 FYNNEI. CDR3 length: 16 residues. The germline V and J ends were trimmed by 3 bases and 2 bases, with 14 bases remaining between them. The CDR3 bases are TGTGCCAGCAGTGATGGCGGGTTTGGTCGCAATCAGCCCCAGCATTTT. Protein: CASSDGGFGRNQPQHF.

This clonotype appeared many times. The chain recombines TRBV9 with TRBJ1-1; TRBD1 agrees at 7 bases. Germline assignment: CDR1 SGDLS and CDR2 YYNGEE. V gave up 3 bases and J gave up 1 base; unmatched junction bases: 12. This CDR3 has 17 residues. DNA of the CDR3: TGTGCCAGCAGCGCTAATGCCGGGACAGACAGGAACACTGAAGCTTTCTTT. This gives the protein CASSANAGTDRNTEAFF.

This clonotype has just a few counts. V is TRBV6-2 or TRBV6-3 and J is TRBJ1-2; a weak D match, TRBD1 (6 bases). This CDR3 spans 13 amino acids. Germline CDR1 MNHEY, CDR2 SVGEGT. Trimming pared 8 bases from V and 5 bases from J, leaving 15 bases between. Here the CDR3 reads CASGTGIGYGYTF. CDR3 bases: TGTGCCAGCGGAACAGGGATCGGGTATGGCTACACCTTC.

This clonotype was seen a few times. The V gene is TRBV5-5, the J gene TRBJ1-1; D is unclear. Trimming cost V 2 bases and J 4 bases, with 9 bases left between them. Germline values: CDR1 SGHKS, CDR2 YYEKEE (reference sequence). CDR3 length: 13 residues. The CDR3 bases are TGTGCCAGCAGCTTCAGGACCCTCACTGAAGCTTTCTTT. Translation gives CASSFRTLTEAFF.

This clonotype occurred a few times. The J gene is TRBJ2-2, the V gene TRBV12-3 or TRBV12-4; the match to TRBD2 covers 7 bases. The CDR3 covers 16 residues. Germline trimming cut 5 bases from V and 5 bases from J; bases unmatched to any gene: 11. CDR3 nucleotide sequence: TGTGCCAGCAGTCCCCCTCCGGGAGGTGGAACCGGGGAGCTGTTTTTT. Translated, it gives CASSPPPGGGTGELFF.

The chain joins TRBV10-3 to TRBJ1-1; D is perhaps TRBD1 (6 bases). Germline V gene sequence: CDR1 ENHRY, CDR2 SYGVKD. V lost 10 bases and J 6 bases, leaving 24 bases between the germline ends. The length of the CDR3 is 15 residues. CDR3 bases: TGTGCCAGCAGACCAATCCGGGACGGGGGCGCTGAAGCTTTCTTT. This translates into CASRPIRDGGAEAFF.

The rearrangement joins TRBV7-2 to TRBJ1-5; weak D call: TRBD1 (5 bases). This CDR3 has 16 amino acids. Trimming cost V 6 bases and J 4 bases, with 19 bases left between them. Germline loops: CDR1 SGHTA, CDR2 FQGNSA. CDR3 bases: TGTGCCAGCAGACCGGGGGGAAAGTGGGATAATCAGCCCCAGCATTTT. Translation gives CASRPGGKWDNQPQHF. Looking up the rest from reference TRBV7-2 and TRBJ1-5 gives the full variable domain: GAGVSQSPSNKVTEKGKDVELRCDPISGHTALYWYRQSLGQGLEFLIYFQGNSAPDKSGLPSDRFSAERTGGSVSTLTIQRTQQEDSAVYLCASRPGGKWDNQPQHFGDGTRLSIL.

The chain employs TRBV7-9 and TRBJ1-4; 8 positions agree with TRBD1. The trim removed 5 bases at V and 0 bases at J, leaving 8 bases unmatched. Germline V lookup: CDR1 SEHNR, CDR2 FQNEAQ (reference sequence). The CDR3 contains 17 residues. The CDR3 nucleotides read TGTGCCAGCAGCCTACAGGGGGTCGGGGCAACTAATGAAAAACTGTTTTTT. It codes for CASSLQGVGATNEKLFF.

This clonotype has only a few counts. The CDR3, as DNA: TGTGCCAGCAGCCCCCTACAGGAGACGAACACCGGGGAGCTGTTTTTT. This translates into CASSPLQETNTGELFF. V is TRBV13 and J is TRBJ2-2, with D maybe TRBD1 (5 bases). Trimming left V 5 bases short and J 0 bases short, with 13 bases between. The CDR3 is made up of 16 amino acids. The germline gives CDR1 PRHDT, CDR2 FYEKMQ (reference sequence).

The V and J genes are TRBV29-1 and TRBJ2-7; 7 bases fit TRBD1. V dropped 6 bases and J dropped 3; count of bases not matched to a gene: 8. CDR3 length equals 13 residues. The V gene's germline CDR1 is SQVTM and CDR2 ANQGSEA. DNA for the CDR3: TGCAGCGTCTCAGGGGGTATGGACTACGAGCAGTACTTC. Its translation is CSVSGGMDYEQYF.

This clonotype was recorded at least ten times. The chain has TRBV20-1 and TRBJ1-2; a possible D gene is TRBD1 (5 bases). The CDR3 covers 16 residues. The germline V and J ends were trimmed by 0 bases and 8 bases, with 22 bases remaining between them. Germline V gene sequence: CDR1 DFQATT, CDR2 SNEGSKA (reference sequence). As DNA, the CDR3 is TGCAGTGCTAGAGATCTAAACGAAAGGGGAGCCTACGGCTACACCTTC. Protein sequence: CSARDLNERGAYGYTF.

This clonotype occurred a few times. The DNA of the CDR3 is TGCGCCAGCAGCCAAGTGCAGGGACTAGCGGGGGATGTCGGGGAGCTGTTTTTT. Protein: CASSQVQGLAGDVGELFF. The V call is TRBV4-3, the J call TRBJ2-2, with 14 positions matching TRBD2. The CDR3 loop spans 18 amino acids. V shed 1 base and J 7 bases; nucleotides not matched to a gene: 8. Germline values: CDR1 LGHNA, CDR2 YSLEER.